This TCR beta chain was profiled in a study of CD8+ T cells in alopecia areata. This CDR3 comprises 14 residues. Trimming removed 7 bases at V and 0 bases at J, with 13 bases between. The germline gives CDR1 SQVTM, CDR2 ANQGSEA. RNA extraction was followed by reverse transcription into cDNA, which acted as the sequencing template. TCRdb's table, derived via immunoSEQ multiplex PCR, lists solely in-frame clones and lacks some. The sample shows hundreds of thousands of clones, roughly two thirds of them seen only once. The receptor was derived from a human donor with alopecia areata. The chain couples TRBV29-1 to TRBJ2-1, with a weak D call TRBD1 (5 bases). The sequencing here drew on CD4+ T cells sorted from blood, taken at week 0. The CDR3 coding sequence is TGCAGCGCCCAGAGAGACAGCTCCTACAATGAGCAGTTCTTC. Its translation is CSAQRDSSYNEQFF.